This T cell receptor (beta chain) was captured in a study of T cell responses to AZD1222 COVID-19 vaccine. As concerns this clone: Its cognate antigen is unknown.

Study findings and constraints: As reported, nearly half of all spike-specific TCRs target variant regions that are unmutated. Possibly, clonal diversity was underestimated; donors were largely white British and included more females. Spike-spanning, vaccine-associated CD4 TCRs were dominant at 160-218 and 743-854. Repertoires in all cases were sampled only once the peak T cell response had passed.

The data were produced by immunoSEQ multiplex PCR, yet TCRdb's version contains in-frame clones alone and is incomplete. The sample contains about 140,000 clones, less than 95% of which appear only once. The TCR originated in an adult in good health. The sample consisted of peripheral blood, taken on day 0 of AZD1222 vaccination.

In nucleotides, the CDR3 is TGTGCCAGCAGCCGCGTGCGCGAAACTGAAGCTTTCTTT. Protein sequence: CASSRVRETEAFF. The chain links TRBV7-8 to TRBJ1-1, with D uncertain. The V and J ends lost 5 bases and 5 bases respectively, with 12 bases between them. Germline-derived CDR1 and CDR2 are SGHVS and FQNEAQ. The CDR3 loop spans 13 amino acids.